The 21 T cell receptor beta chains below were found in one sample sequenced in a study of blood T cell repertoires in COVID-19. The assay was immunoSEQ multiplex PCR, and TCRdb's table has in-frame clones only and misses some. The table records roughly 290,000 clones, 70% to 90% of them present only once. Source material: peripheral blood. These receptors were taken from a woman between 50 and 59 years old with active or convalescent COVID-19.

The gene calls are TRBV21-1 and TRBJ2-5; the table's D call, TRBD2, was not checked against the DNA. TRBV21-1 is assigned pseudogene status. CDR3 length: 16 residues. CDR3 amino acids: CASRRGAGGGGETQYF. In DNA, the CDR3 is TGTGCCAGCAGGAGGGGAGCGGGAGGAGGGGGAGAGACCCAGTACTTC.

This chain connects TRBV7-2 to TRBJ2-2; 10 bases match TRBD2. Germline assignment: CDR1 SGHTA and CDR2 FQGNSA. This CDR3 is 16 amino acids long. V lost 3 bases and J lost 5; bases outside the gene matches: 6. Here the CDR3 DNA reads TGTGCCAGCAGCTTGATAGCGGGAGGCGCGACCGGGGAGCTGTTTTTT. Protein sequence: CASSLIAGGATGELFF.

This clone has just a few counts. The CDR3, as DNA: TGTGCCAGCAGCTTACCGACAGGGGGAGCTTTCTTT. It specifies CASSLPTGGAFF. The rearrangement links TRBV7-9 to TRBJ1-1; TRBD1 matches 9 bases. Germline CDR1 is SEHNR and CDR2 is FQNEAQ (reference sequence). With V trimmed by 2 bases and J by 10 bases, 2 bases remained unmatched. CDR3 length: 12 residues.

The V and J genes are TRBV4-1 and TRBJ2-5; 8 bases are a match to TRBD2. Germline V gene sequence: CDR1 MGHRA, CDR2 YSYEKL. Trimming removed 0 bases from V and 5 bases from J; junction bases left unmatched: 11. The CDR3 has 17 amino acids. This CDR3 is CASSQEASGQSWETQYF. The CDR3 nucleotides read TGCGCCAGCAGCCAAGAAGCTAGCGGGCAGTCTTGGGAGACCCAGTACTTC.

The chain couples TRBV6-5 to TRBJ1-3; D is possibly TRBD1 (5 bases). V lost 3 bases and J 9 bases, leaving 18 bases between the germline ends. Germline assignment: CDR1 MNHEY and CDR2 SVGAGI. The CDR3 totals 15 residues. CDR3 DNA: TGTGCCAGCAGTTATCTGCTCGGGGGGAAGGGCACCATATATTTT. Protein sequence: CASSYLLGGKGTIYF.

The count of this clone is one. V and J are TRBV7-9 and TRBJ2-3; 16 nucleotides agree with TRBD2. Germline-derived CDR1 and CDR2 are SEHNR and FQNEAQ (reference sequence). The V and J ends lost 6 bases and 2 bases, in that order; junction bases with no gene match: 8. This CDR3 has 18 residues. The CDR3 protein is CASRAGTSGRAPTDTQYF. CDR3 DNA: TGTGCCAGCAGGGCAGGGACTAGCGGGAGGGCCCCCACAGATACGCAGTATTTT. Full variable domain (remainder filled in from reference TRBV7-9 and TRBJ2-3): DTGVSQNPRHKITKRGQNVTFRCDPISEHNRLYWYRQTLGQGPEFLTYFQNEAQLEKSRLLSDRFSAERPKGSFSTLEIQRTEQGDSAMYLCASRAGTSGRAPTDTQYFGPGTRLTVL.

The chain has TRBV7-9 and TRBJ1-4; D gene unclear. Germline V gives CDR1 SEHNR, CDR2 FQNEAQ (reference sequence). V lost 5 bases, J lost 8 bases, and 18 bases lay in between. There are 15 residues in the CDR3. Here the CDR3 DNA reads TGTGCCAGCAGCCAGGAGGGCGGGCCTCGGGAAAAACTGTTTTTT. Encoded protein: CASSQEGGPREKLFF.

This chain connects TRBV7-2 to TRBJ2-5, with TRBD2 matching over 9 bases. The germline gives CDR1 SGHTA, CDR2 FQGNSA. The length of the CDR3 is 14 residues. Germline trimming cut 7 bases from V and 5 bases from J; bases unmatched to any gene: 8. The CDR3: CASTKGAGGETQYF. The DNA for the CDR3 is TGTGCCAGCACCAAGGGGGCGGGAGGGGAGACCCAGTACTTC.

This clone was detected a few times. V is TRBV7-2 and J is TRBJ2-3; TRBD2 matches 9 bases. The V and J ends lost 4 bases and 2 bases, in that order; junction bases with no gene match: 7. Germline V gene data show CDR1 as SGHTA and CDR2 as FQGNSA. The CDR3 spans 16 residues. The CDR3 is CASSSLAGTATDTQYF. The CDR3 bases are TGTGCCAGCAGCTCCCTAGCGGGAACTGCCACAGATACGCAGTATTTT.

V and J are TRBV12-5 and TRBJ1-2, with D possibly being TRBD1 (6 bases). V lost 0 bases, J lost 6 bases, and 14 bases lay in between. From germline, CDR1 is LGHNT and CDR2 FRNRAP. The CDR3 spans 15 residues. CDR3 nucleotides: TGTGCTAGTGGTTTGGTACCGCAGGGGCCAGATGGCTACACCTTC. It encodes CASGLVPQGPDGYTF. The full variable domain, completed using reference TRBV12-5 and TRBJ1-2, is DARVTQTPRHKVTEMGQEVTMRCQPILGHNTVFWYRQTMMQGLELLAYFRNRAPLDDSGMPKDRFSAEMPDATLATLKIQPSEPRDSAVYFCASGLVPQGPDGYTFGSGTRLTVV.

The genes are TRBV5-1 and TRBJ2-1; 10 nucleotides line up with TRBD2. V gave up 6 bases and J gave up 2 bases; unmatched junction bases: 2. The CDR3 runs to 14 residues. Germline V lookup: CDR1 SGHRS, CDR2 YFSETQ. The CDR3 is CASTTSGAYNEQFF. DNA for the CDR3: TGCGCCAGCACCACTAGCGGGGCCTACAATGAGCAGTTCTTC.

The chain uses TRBV6-5 and TRBJ2-3; 7 nucleotides line up with TRBD1. The CDR3 has 15 amino acids. Germline lookup yields CDR1 MNHEY and CDR2 SVGAGI. Unmatched junction bases numbered 6, after V lost 6 bases and J lost 0 bases. This CDR3 is CASRQRQGSTDTQYF. DNA of the CDR3: TGTGCCAGCAGACAAAGACAGGGTAGCACAGATACGCAGTATTTT.

This chain uses TRBV2 with TRBJ2-1; D perhaps matches TRBD2 (7 bases). The ends were cut back, 9 bases at V and 4 bases at J, with 25 bases in the middle. The CDR3 covers 17 residues. Germline CDR1 and CDR2: SNHLY and FYNNEI. CDR3 sequence: CARTKRGGSGLYNEQFF. CDR3 nucleotide sequence: TGTGCCAGAACGAAAAGGGGGGGTAGCGGACTGTACAATGAGCAGTTCTTC.

The chain combines TRBV3-1 (or the pseudogene TRBV3-2) with TRBJ2-2; 8 nucleotides agree with TRBD2. Trimming took 4 bases from V and 6 from J; bases not matched to a gene: 13. Germline lookup yields CDR1 LGHDT and CDR2 YNNKEL (reference sequence). The CDR3 sequence is 17 residues long. The CDR3 here is CASSPRLPGLGSGELFF. The CDR3 nucleotides read TGTGCCAGCAGCCCCCGACTGCCGGGACTAGGGTCCGGGGAGCTGTTTTTT.

The CDR3 protein is CAWSVRGGGNTIYF. DNA for the CDR3: TGTGCCTGGAGTGTACGGGGAGGGGGAAACACCATATATTTT. The V gene is TRBV30, the J gene TRBJ1-3; D gene ambiguous. The CDR3 contains 14 residues. The V gene lost 0 bases and the J gene lost 4 bases, with 10 bases spanning the gap. Germline V lookup: CDR1 GTSNPN, CDR2 SVGIG (reference sequence).

V is TRBV6-1 and J is TRBJ1-3; D gene ambiguous. Trimming removed 2 bases from V and 8 bases from J, with 10 bases in between. Per the germline V gene, CDR1 is MNHNS and CDR2 is SASEGT. The CDR3 runs 13 residues. The CDR3 sequence: CASSETHRDTIYF. CDR3 sequence (DNA): TGTGCCAGCAGTGAAACCCACAGAGACACCATATATTTT.

The gene calls are TRBV3-1 (or the pseudogene TRBV3-2) and TRBJ2-7; TRBD2 matches 10 bases. The CDR3 consists of 16 residues. Per the germline V gene, CDR1 is LGHDT and CDR2 is YNNKEL (reference sequence). J was trimmed by 7 bases and V by 5 bases; bases with no gene match: 14. In nucleotides, the CDR3 is TGTGCCAGCAGCTCCCGCCAGCGGGAGGGCCGGAGAGAGCAGTACTTC. Translation gives CASSSRQREGRREQYF.

The rearrangement uses TRBV23-1 and TRBJ2-7; a weak D match, TRBD1 (5 bases). TRBV23-1 is marked as an open reading frame, function uncertain. This CDR3 is built from 15 residues. Trimming took off 0 bases at V and 0 bases at J, with 9 bases between the two ends. This CDR3 reads CASSQSNRSSYEQYF. For the CDR3, the DNA is TGCGCCAGCAGTCAATCGAACAGGAGCTCCTACGAGCAGTACTTC.

The chain combines TRBV29-1 with TRBJ2-5, with D maybe TRBD1 (5 bases). Germline V gives CDR1 SQVTM, CDR2 ANQGSEA. The CDR3 loop spans 13 amino acids. Trimming took 1 base from V and 6 from J, leaving 12 bases between them. CDR3 nucleotide sequence: TGCAGCGTTGAAGTAGGGGCCGGACAGACCCAGTACTTC. It encodes CSVEVGAGQTQYF. The full variable domain, rest sourced from reference TRBV29-1 and TRBJ2-5, is SAVISQKPSRDICQRGTSLTIQCQVDSQVTMMFWYRQQPGQSLTLIATANQGSEATYESGFVIDKFPISRPNLTFSTLTVSNMSPEDSSIYLCSVEVGAGQTQYFGPGTRLLVL.

The genes are TRBV27 and TRBJ1-6; D uncertain. V lost 3 bases to trimming and J lost 5 bases, with 14 bases between them. Germline assignment: CDR1 MNHEY and CDR2 SMNVEV (reference sequence). This CDR3 has 16 amino acids. Here the CDR3 reads CASSFVGGANNSPLHF. Here the CDR3 DNA reads TGTGCCAGCAGTTTTGTAGGAGGTGCTAATAATTCACCCCTCCACTTT.

The V call is TRBV3-1 (or the pseudogene TRBV3-2), the J call TRBJ1-4; tentatively, D is TRBD1 (6 bases). V was clipped by 3 bases and J by 8 bases, with 19 bases between them. Germline CDR1 LGHDT, CDR2 YNNKEL (reference sequence). This CDR3 has 16 residues. DNA of the CDR3: TGTGCCAGCAGCCATAGGGGGACGGTGACTCTCGAAAAACTGTTTTTT. Protein: CASSHRGTVTLEKLFF.